This T cell receptor beta chain was obtained from a study of cytomegalovirus exposure and HLA in healthy donors. Looking at the study overall: The approximately 120 validation repertoires used the same platform as the 666 first-cohort repertoires, a later analysis reported.

The protocol was immunoSEQ multiplex PCR, while the TCRdb copy is restricted to in-frame clones and leaves out a portion. The sample lists fewer than 150,000 clones; approximately 82% were seen once. Trimming removed 5 bases at V and 4 bases at J, with 11 bases between. This CDR3 comprises 13 residues. Germline-derived CDR1 and CDR2 are MNHEY and SMNVEV (reference sequence). The genes are TRBV27 and TRBJ1-2; no definite D call. The sequenced sample was PBMCs. The sequence derives from a man in his thirties or forties in good health and CMV-seropositive. The CDR3 DNA reads as TGTGCCAGCAGTATACATCCCCTCTATGGCTACACCTTC. Residues: CASSIHPLYGYTF.